Presented here are 13 T cell receptor beta chains from one specimen sequenced in a study of identifying expanded T cells in peripheral blood. The assay was immunoSEQ multiplex PCR, and TCRdb's table has in-frame clones only and misses some. The sample records approximately 59,000 clones, roughly 90% being singletons. Sequenced material: blood. The receptors come from a person aged 18 to 70 in good health.

This chain joins TRBV5-1 and TRBJ2-1, with 7 bases aligning to TRBD2. CDR3 length: 16 amino acids. With 4 bases clipped from V and 8 bases from J, the junction kept 15 bases outside the gene matches. Germline loops: CDR1 SGHRS, CDR2 YFSETQ. The CDR3 nucleotides read TGCGCCAGCAGCCCCCAAATAGCGGGTCAGACCCATGAGCAGTTCTTC. Amino acids: CASSPQIAGQTHEQFF.

V and J are TRBV11-3 and TRBJ2-1; TRBD1 aligns across 9 bases. The length of the CDR3 is 15 residues. V shed 5 bases, J shed 9 bases, and the junction held 11 bases outside the gene matches. CDR1 is SGHNT, CDR2 YENEEA, per germline. CDR3 sequence reads: CASSRGGDRDLEQFF. The DNA of the CDR3 is TGTGCCAGCAGCCGGGGAGGGGACAGGGATCTTGAGCAGTTCTTC. Using reference TRBV11-3 and TRBJ2-1 for the parts outside the CDR3, the full variable domain is EAGVVQSPRYKIIEKKQPVAFWCNPISGHNTLYWYLQNLGQGPELLIRYENEEAVDDSQLPKDRFSAERLKGVDSTLKIQPAELGDSAVYLCASSRGGDRDLEQFFGPGTRLTVL.

The chain carries TRBV11-3 and TRBJ2-1; no definite D call. V was trimmed by 1 base and J by 6 bases, leaving 10 bases between them. Germline V gives CDR1 SGHNT, CDR2 YENEEA. The CDR3 is 14 amino acids. The chain's CDR3 is CASSLGLGSNEQFF. Written as DNA, the CDR3 is TGTGCCAGCAGCTTAGGGTTAGGTTCCAATGAGCAGTTCTTC. Combining the CDR3 with reference TRBV11-3 and TRBJ2-1 gives the whole variable domain EAGVVQSPRYKIIEKKQPVAFWCNPISGHNTLYWYLQNLGQGPELLIRYENEEAVDDSQLPKDRFSAERLKGVDSTLKIQPAELGDSAVYLCASSLGLGSNEQFFGPGTRLTVL.

The chain combines TRBV30 with TRBJ2-2, with D tentatively TRBD2 (5 bases). The V end was cut by 3 bases, the J end by 2 bases, with 10 bases between. Per the germline V gene, CDR1 is GTSNPN and CDR2 is SVGIG (reference sequence). The CDR3 extends over 14 amino acids. The CDR3 protein is CAWRRLFNTGELFF. CDR3 nucleotide sequence: TGTGCCTGGAGGCGACTATTCAACACCGGGGAGCTGTTTTTT.

The chain has TRBV5-1 and TRBJ2-2, with D possibly being TRBD1 (6 bases). CDR1 is SGHRS and CDR2 is YFSETQ in the germline V gene. V was shortened by 4 bases and J by 4 bases, with 11 bases between the two germline ends. This CDR3 has 14 amino acids. CDR3 in amino acids: CASSERQATGELFF. The CDR3 DNA reads as TGCGCCAGCAGCGAGAGACAGGCCACCGGGGAGCTGTTTTTT.

V gene TRBV9 combines with J gene TRBJ2-2, with no clear D. The CDR3 totals 15 residues. V was cut by 3 bases and J by 0 bases, with 9 bases left in between. Germline CDR1 reads SGDLS; CDR2 reads YYNGEE. The CDR3 DNA follows: TGTGCCAGCAGCGCCGTTGGGGCGAACACCGGGGAGCTGTTTTTT. Its protein is CASSAVGANTGELFF.

This chain connects TRBV29-1 to TRBJ1-4, with 9 bases that match TRBD1. The ends lost 6 bases at V and 8 bases at J; junction bases unmatched: 13. Germline CDR1 is SQVTM and CDR2 is ANQGSEA. The CDR3 is made up of 15 amino acids. The CDR3 loop is CSVRPGTGTGEKLFF. CDR3 sequence (DNA): TGCAGCGTACGTCCCGGGACAGGGACGGGGGAAAAACTGTTTTTT. The variable domain in full, with the rest retrieved from reference TRBV29-1 and TRBJ1-4, is SAVISQKPSRDICQRGTSLTIQCQVDSQVTMMFWYRQQPGQSLTLIATANQGSEATYESGFVIDKFPISRPNLTFSTLTVSNMSPEDSSIYLCSVRPGTGTGEKLFFGSGTQLSVL.

The chain has TRBV29-1 and TRBJ2-1, with D possibly TRBD2 on 6 matching bases. Trimming took 6 bases from V and 9 from J, leaving 18 bases between them. This CDR3 comprises 13 residues. Germline-derived CDR1 and CDR2 are SQVTM and ANQGSEA. The CDR3 coding sequence is TGCAGCGTCGTCTCGCTAGTGGGGGGTGAGCAGTTCTTC. As protein: CSVVSLVGGEQFF.

CDR3 sequence (DNA): TGTGCCAGCAGCTTACCGACAGGGTTATACTATGGCTACACCTTC. Translating gives CASSLPTGLYYGYTF. The chain uses TRBV7-2 and TRBJ1-2, with 7 bases lining up with TRBD1. This CDR3 spans 15 amino acids. Looked up from germline, CDR1 is SGHTA and CDR2 is FQGNSA. The junction had 6 bases not matched to a gene; V was cut back by 2 bases and J by 3 bases.

The chain has TRBV28 and TRBJ2-1; D remains ambiguous. Trimming took 6 bases from V and 8 from J, leaving 8 bases between them. The CDR3 runs to 11 residues. Germline CDR1 is MDHEN and CDR2 is SYDVKM. The CDR3 protein is CASRIRDEQFF. CDR3 DNA: TGTGCCAGCAGGATCCGCGATGAGCAGTTCTTC.

The V and J genes are TRBV23-1 and TRBJ2-5, with 7 nucleotides matching TRBD2. TRBV23-1 is classed as an ORF, of uncertain function. V trimming: 2 bases; J trimming: 4 bases; junction bases outside the gene matches: 13. The CDR3 runs 17 residues. The CDR3 region is CASSQTRVMGRGETQYF. The DNA for the CDR3 is TGCGCCAGCAGTCAAACCCGCGTTATGGGGAGGGGAGAGACCCAGTACTTC.

The J gene is TRBJ2-3, the V gene TRBV7-2; 9 nucleotides match TRBD1. CDR3 length equals 14 residues. J lost 13 bases, V lost 3 bases, and 11 bases had no gene match. Per the germline V gene, CDR1 is SGHTA and CDR2 is FQGNSA. The CDR3 loop reads CASSLRDREDREYF. Written as DNA, the CDR3 is TGTGCCAGCAGCTTGCGGGACAGGGAAGATAGGGAGTATTTT.

The rearrangement links TRBV14 to TRBJ2-7; D possibly matches TRBD1 or TRBD2 (6 bases each). Between the trimmed V and J ends, which lost 4 bases and 6 bases, there was a span of 19 bases. The CDR3 is 15 amino acids. Germline V lookup: CDR1 SGHDN, CDR2 FVKESK. CDR3 sequence: CASSLYKGGGREQYF. In DNA, the CDR3 is TGTGCCAGCAGCCTCTATAAAGGGGGAGGTCGCGAGCAGTACTTC.